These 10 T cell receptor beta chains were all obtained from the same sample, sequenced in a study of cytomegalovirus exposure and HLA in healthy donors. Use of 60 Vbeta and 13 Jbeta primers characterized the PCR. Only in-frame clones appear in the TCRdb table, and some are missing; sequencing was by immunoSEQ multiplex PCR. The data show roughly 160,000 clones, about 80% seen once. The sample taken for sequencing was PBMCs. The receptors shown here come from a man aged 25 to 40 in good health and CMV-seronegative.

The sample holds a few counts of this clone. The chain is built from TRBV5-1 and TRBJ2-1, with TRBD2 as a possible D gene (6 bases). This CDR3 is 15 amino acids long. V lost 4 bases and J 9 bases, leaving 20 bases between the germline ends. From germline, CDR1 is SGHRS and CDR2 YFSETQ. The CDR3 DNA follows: TGCGCCAGCAGCCCGGATGACGTCCGGGGGATTGAGCAGTTCTTC. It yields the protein CASSPDDVRGIEQFF.

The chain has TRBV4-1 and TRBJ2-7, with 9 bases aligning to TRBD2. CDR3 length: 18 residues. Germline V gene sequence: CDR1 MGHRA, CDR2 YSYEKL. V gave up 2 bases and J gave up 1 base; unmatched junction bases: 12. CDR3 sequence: CASSQQGGSSGISYEQYF. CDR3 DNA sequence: TGCGCCAGCAGCCAACAGGGCGGGTCTAGCGGGATTTCCTACGAGCAGTACTTC.

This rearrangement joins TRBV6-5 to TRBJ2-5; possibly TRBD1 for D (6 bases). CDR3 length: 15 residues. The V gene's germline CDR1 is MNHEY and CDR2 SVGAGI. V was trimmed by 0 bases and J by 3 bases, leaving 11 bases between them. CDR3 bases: TGTGCCAGCAGTTACTCTGGCAGGGGAGAAGAGACCCAGTACTTC. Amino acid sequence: CASSYSGRGEETQYF.

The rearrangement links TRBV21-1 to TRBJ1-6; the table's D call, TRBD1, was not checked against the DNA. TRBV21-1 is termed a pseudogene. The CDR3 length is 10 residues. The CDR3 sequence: CASTGQFGHF. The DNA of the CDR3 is TGTGCCAGTACCGGACAGTTTGGCCACTTT.

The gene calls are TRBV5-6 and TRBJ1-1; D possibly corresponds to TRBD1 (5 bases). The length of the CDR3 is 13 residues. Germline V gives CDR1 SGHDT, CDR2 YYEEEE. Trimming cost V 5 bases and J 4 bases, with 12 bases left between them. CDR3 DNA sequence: TGTGCCAGCAGAATCCTGGGGCCCACTGAAGCTTTCTTT. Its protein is CASRILGPTEAFF.

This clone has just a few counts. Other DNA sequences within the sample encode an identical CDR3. Here the CDR3 reads CAINRGQGEKLFF. The DNA for the CDR3 is TGTGCCATCAACCGGGGACAGGGGGAAAAACTGTTTTTT. V and J are TRBV10-3 and TRBJ1-4; 10 bases are shared with TRBD1. CDR1 is ENHRY and CDR2 is SYGVKD in the germline V gene. V shed 7 bases and J 8 bases; nucleotides not matched to a gene: 4. This CDR3 is built from 13 residues.

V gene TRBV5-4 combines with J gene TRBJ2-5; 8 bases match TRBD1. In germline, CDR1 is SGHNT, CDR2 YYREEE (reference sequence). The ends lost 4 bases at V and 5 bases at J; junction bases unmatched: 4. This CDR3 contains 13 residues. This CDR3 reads CASSPWTGETQYF. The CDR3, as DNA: TGTGCCAGCAGCCCCTGGACAGGGGAGACCCAGTACTTC.

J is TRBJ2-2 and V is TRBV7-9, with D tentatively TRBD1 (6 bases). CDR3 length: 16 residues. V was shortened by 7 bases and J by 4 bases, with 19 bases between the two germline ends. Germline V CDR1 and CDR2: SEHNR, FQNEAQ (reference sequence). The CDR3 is CASNSPGTQTTGELFF. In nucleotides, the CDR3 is TGTGCCAGCAACAGTCCCGGGACACAAACCACCGGGGAGCTGTTTTTT.

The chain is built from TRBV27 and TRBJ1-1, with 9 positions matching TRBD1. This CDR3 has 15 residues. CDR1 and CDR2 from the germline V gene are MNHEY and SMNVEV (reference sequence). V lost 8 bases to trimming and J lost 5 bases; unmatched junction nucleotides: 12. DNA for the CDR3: TGTGCCAGCTCTGACGAGGGACAGGGACTGACTGAAGCTTTCTTT. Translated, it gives CASSDEGQGLTEAFF.

CDR3 protein: CASSFGSTNEKLFF. Written as DNA, the CDR3 is TGTGCCAGCAGCTTCGGGAGTACTAATGAAAAACTGTTTTTT. The chain has TRBV5-8 and TRBJ1-4; D is unresolved. V dropped 2 bases and J dropped 2 bases, with 7 bases sitting between them. Germline lookup yields CDR1 SGHTS and CDR2 YDEGEE. The CDR3 contains 14 residues.